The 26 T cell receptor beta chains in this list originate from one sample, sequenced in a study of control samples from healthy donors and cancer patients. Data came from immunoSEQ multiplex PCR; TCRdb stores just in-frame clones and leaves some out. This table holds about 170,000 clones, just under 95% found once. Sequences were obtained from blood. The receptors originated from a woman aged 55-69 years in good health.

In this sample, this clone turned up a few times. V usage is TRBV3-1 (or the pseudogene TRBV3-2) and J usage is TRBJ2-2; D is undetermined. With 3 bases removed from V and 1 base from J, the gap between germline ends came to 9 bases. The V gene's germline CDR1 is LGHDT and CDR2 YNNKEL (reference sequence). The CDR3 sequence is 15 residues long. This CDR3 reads CASSQGAGNTGELFF. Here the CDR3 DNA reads TGTGCCAGCAGCCAGGGCGCTGGGAACACCGGGGAGCTGTTTTTT.

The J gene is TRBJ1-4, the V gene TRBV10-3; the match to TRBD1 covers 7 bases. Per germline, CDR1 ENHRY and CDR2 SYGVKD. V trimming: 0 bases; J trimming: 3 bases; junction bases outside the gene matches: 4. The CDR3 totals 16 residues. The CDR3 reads CAISESRGRANEKLFF. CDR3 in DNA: TGTGCCATCAGTGAGTCGAGGGGGCGGGCTAATGAAAAACTGTTTTTT.

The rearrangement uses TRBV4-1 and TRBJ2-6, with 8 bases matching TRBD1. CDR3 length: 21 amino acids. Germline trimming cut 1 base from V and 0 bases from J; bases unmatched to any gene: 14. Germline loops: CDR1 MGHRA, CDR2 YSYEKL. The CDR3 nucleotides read TGCGCCAGCAGCCAAGTTAGAACGTCCGGACAGGGATCCTCTGGGGCCAACGTCCTGACTTTC. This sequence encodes CASSQVRTSGQGSSGANVLTF.

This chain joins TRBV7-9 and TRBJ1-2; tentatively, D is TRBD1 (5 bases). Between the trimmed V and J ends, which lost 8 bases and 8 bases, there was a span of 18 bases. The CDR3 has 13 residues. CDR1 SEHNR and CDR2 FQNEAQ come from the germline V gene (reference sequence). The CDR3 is CASSFGGTTGYTF. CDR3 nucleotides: TGTGCCAGCTCCTTCGGAGGGACCACCGGCTACACCTTC. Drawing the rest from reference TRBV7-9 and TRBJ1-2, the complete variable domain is DTGVSQNPRHKITKRGQNVTFRCDPISEHNRLYWYRQTLGQGPEFLTYFQNEAQLEKSRLLSDRFSAERPKGSFSTLEIQRTEQGDSAMYLCASSFGGTTGYTFGSGTRLTVV.

The CDR3 nucleotides are TGTGCCAGCAGCTTGGGAGGAGGGAACGGCTATCGTTATGGCTACACCTTC. Amino acids: CASSLGGGNGYRYGYTF. V gene TRBV5-5 combines with J gene TRBJ1-2; the D is unclear. The CDR3 is made up of 17 amino acids. Looked up from germline, CDR1 is SGHKS and CDR2 is YYEKEE (reference sequence). The V and J ends lost 0 bases and 5 bases respectively, with 20 bases between them.

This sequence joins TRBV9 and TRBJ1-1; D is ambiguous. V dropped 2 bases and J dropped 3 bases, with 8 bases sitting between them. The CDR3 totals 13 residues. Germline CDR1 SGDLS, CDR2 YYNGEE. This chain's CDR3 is CASSVFAYTEAFF. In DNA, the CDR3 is TGTGCCAGCAGCGTCTTTGCCTACACTGAAGCTTTCTTT.

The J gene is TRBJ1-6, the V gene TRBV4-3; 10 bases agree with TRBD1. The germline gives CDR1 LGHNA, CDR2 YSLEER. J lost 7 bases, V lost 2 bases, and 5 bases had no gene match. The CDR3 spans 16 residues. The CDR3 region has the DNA TGCGCCAGCAGCCAAATGGGACAGGGGTACAATTCACCCCTCCACTTT. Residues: CASSQMGQGYNSPLHF.

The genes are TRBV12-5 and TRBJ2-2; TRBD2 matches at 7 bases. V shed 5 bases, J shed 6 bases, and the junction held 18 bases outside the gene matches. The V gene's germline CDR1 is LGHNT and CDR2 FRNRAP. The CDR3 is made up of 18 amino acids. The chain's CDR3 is CASGILGSGLFSPGELFF. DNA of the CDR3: TGTGCTAGTGGTATTCTTGGGTCGGGACTATTTTCCCCCGGGGAGCTGTTTTTT.

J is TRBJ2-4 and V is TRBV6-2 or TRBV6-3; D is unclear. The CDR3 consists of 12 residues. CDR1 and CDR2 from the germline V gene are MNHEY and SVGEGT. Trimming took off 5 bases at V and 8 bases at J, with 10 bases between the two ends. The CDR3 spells CASSPRADIQYF. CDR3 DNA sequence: TGTGCCAGCAGTCCAAGGGCGGACATTCAGTACTTC.

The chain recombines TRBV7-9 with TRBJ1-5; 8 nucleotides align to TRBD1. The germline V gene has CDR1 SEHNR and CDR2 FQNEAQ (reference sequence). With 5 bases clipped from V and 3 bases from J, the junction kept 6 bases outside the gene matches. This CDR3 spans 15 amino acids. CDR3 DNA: TGTGCCAGCAGCCCGGGACAGGCCTACAATCAGCCCCAGCATTTT. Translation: CASSPGQAYNQPQHF.

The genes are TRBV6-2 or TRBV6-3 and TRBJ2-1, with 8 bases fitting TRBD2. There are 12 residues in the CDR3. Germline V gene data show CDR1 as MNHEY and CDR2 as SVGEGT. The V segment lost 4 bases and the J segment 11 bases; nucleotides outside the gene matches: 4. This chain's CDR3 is CASSLVSGKQFF. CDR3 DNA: TGTGCCAGCAGTTTAGTTAGCGGGAAGCAGTTCTTC.

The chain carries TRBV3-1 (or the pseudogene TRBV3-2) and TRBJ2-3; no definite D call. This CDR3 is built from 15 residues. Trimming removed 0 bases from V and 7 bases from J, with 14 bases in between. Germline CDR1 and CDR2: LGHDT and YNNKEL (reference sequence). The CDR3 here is CASSQDLADLNTQYF. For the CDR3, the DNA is TGTGCCAGCAGCCAAGATCTCGCGGACCTCAATACGCAGTATTTT.

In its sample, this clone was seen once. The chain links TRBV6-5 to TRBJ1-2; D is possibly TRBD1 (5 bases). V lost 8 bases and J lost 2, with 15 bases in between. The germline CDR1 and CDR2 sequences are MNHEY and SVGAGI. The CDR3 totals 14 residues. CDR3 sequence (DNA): TGTGCCAGCGGGGGGGACGGAGAAAACTATGGCTACACCTTC. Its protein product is CASGGDGENYGYTF.

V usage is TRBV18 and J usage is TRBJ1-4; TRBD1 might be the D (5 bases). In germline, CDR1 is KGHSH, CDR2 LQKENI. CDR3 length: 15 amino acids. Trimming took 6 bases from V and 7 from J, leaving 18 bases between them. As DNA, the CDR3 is TGTGCCAGCTCCACCCCGACGCAGGGCGGTGAAAAACTGTTTTTT. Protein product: CASSTPTQGGEKLFF.

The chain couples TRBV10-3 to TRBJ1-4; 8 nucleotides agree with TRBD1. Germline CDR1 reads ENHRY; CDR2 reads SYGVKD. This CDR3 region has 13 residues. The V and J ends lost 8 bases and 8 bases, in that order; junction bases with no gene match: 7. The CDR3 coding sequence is TGTGCCATCCGACGGGACAGGACCGAAAAACTGTTTTTT. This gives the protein CAIRRDRTEKLFF.

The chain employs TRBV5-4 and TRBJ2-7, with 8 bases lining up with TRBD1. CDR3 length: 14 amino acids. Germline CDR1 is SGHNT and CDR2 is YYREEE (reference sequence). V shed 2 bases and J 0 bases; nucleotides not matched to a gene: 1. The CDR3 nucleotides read TGTGCCAGCAGCTTCCAGGGGGCCTCCTACGAGCAGTACTTC. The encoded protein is CASSFQGASYEQYF.

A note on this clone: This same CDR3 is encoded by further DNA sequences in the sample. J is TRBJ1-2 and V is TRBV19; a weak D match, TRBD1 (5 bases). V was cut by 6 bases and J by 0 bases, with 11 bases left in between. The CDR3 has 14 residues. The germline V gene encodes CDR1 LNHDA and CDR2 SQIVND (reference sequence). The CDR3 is CASRTGGSNYGYTF. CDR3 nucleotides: TGTGCCAGTAGGACTGGGGGTTCTAACTATGGCTACACCTTC.

The CDR3 DNA reads as TGCGCCAGCAGCTTGAGTAGCTCCTACAATGAGCAGTTCTTC. This gives the protein CASSLSSSYNEQFF. The chain employs TRBV5-1 and TRBJ2-1; the D is unclear. Germline V gene sequence: CDR1 SGHRS, CDR2 YFSETQ. There are 14 residues in the CDR3. Trimming removed 1 base from V and 0 bases from J, with 5 bases in between.

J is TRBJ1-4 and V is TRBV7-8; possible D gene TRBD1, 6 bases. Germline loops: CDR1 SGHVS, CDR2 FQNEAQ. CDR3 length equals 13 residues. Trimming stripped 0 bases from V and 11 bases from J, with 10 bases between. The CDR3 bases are TGTGCCAGCAGCTTAGCGGGGGGCGGGAAACTGTTTTTT. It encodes CASSLAGGGKLFF.

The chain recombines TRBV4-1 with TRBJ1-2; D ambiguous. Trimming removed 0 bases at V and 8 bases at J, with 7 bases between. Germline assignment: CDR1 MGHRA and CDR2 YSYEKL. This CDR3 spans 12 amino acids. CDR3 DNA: TGCGCCAGCAGCCAAGAGTATCGGGGCTACACCTTC. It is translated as CASSQEYRGYTF.

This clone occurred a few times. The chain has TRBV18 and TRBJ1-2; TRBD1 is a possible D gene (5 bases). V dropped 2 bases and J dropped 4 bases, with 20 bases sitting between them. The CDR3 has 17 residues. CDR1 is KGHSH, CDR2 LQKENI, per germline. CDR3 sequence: CASSPTPGQGVTYGYTF. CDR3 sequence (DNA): TGTGCCAGCTCACCAACTCCGGGGCAGGGAGTAACCTATGGCTACACCTTC.

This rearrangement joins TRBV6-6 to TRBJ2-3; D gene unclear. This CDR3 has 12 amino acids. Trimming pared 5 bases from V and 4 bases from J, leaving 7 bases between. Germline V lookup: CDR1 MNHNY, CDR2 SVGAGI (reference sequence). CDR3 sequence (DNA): TGTGCCAGCAGTCGCCAATCAGATACGCAGTATTTT. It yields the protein CASSRQSDTQYF.

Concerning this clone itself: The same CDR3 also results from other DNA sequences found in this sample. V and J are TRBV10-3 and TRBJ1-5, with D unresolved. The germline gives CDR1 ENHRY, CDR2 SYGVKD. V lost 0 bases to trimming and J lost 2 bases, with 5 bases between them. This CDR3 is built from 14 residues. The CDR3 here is CAISESGGNQPQHF. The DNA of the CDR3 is TGTGCCATCAGTGAGTCCGGGGGCAATCAGCCCCAGCATTTT.

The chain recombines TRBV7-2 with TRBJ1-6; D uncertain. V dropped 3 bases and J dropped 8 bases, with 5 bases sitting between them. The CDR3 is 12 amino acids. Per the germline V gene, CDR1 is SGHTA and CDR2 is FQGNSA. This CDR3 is CASSFRDSPLHF. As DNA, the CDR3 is TGTGCCAGCAGCTTTCGGGATTCACCCCTCCACTTT.

For the CDR3, the DNA is TGCGCCAGCAGCTTTCAGGGGTCCTACGAGCAGTACTTC. It specifies CASSFQGSYEQYF. The rearrangement links TRBV5-1 to TRBJ2-7, with D tentatively TRBD1 (6 bases). The CDR3 loop spans 13 amino acids. In germline, CDR1 is SGHRS, CDR2 YFSETQ. V was trimmed by 2 bases and J by 1 base, leaving 7 bases between them.

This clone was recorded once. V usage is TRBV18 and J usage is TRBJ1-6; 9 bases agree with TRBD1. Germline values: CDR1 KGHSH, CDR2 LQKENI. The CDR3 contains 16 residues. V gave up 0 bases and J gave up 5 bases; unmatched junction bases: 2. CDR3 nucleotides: TGTGCCAGCTCACCACCAACAGGGGGCAATAATTCACCCCTCCACTTT. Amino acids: CASSPPTGGNNSPLHF.